This TCR beta chain stems from a study of T cells in Graves' hyperthyroidism and ophthalmopathy. Findings and caveats of the study: Ophthalmopathy stood apart from stable hyperthyroidism in a 13 V-J model.

This clonotype was recorded many times. Antigen: not known. For the diagnoses, clinical symptoms, serum thyroxine and TRAb, thyroid ultrasound and orbital computed tomography were used. TCR beta CDR3 sequences were amplified from RNA transcripts. The HTBI primer set was used in a first-round RT-PCR of the TCR CDR3. MiXCR was run by TCRdb on the multiplex PCR reads, yielding one entry per CDR3 protein. The data show about 600,000 distinct CDR3 sequences, 14% seen once. Between the trimmed V and J ends, which lost 4 bases and 0 bases, there was a span of 13 bases. The CDR3 is 16 residues long. Germline assignment: CDR1 SGHNT and CDR2 YENEEA.

This sequence originates from a woman in her late teens or twenties with Graves' ophthalmopathy. The chain couples TRBV11-3 to TRBJ2-1; no clear D gene. Material: blood. The CDR3 nucleotides read TGTGCCAGCAGCTCAATCAGGAGAAGCTCCTACAATGAGCAGTTCTTC. Residues: CASSSIRRSSYNEQFF.